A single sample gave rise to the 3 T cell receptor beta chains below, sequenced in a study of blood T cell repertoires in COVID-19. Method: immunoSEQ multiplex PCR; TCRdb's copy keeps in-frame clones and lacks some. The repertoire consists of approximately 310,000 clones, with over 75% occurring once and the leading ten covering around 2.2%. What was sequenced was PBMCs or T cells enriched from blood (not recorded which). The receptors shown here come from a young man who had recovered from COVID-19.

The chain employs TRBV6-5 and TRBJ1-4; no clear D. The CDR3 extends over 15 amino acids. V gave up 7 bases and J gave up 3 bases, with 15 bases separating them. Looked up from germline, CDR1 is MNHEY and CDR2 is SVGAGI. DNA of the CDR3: TGTGCCAGCATATCTAGGAGTTTGGCTAATGAAAAACTGTTTTTT. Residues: CASISRSLANEKLFF.

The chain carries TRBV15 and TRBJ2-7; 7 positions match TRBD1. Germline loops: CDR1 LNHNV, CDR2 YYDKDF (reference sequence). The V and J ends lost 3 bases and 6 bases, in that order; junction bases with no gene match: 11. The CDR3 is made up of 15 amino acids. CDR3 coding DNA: TGTGCCACCAGCAGCTTAAGAAGGGACAGAGGCGAGCAGTACTTC. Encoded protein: CATSSLRRDRGEQYF.

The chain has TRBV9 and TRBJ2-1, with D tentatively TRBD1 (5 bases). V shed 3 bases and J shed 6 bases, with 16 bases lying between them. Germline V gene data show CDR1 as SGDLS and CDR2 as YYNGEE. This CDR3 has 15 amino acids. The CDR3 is CASSAGFRASNEQFF. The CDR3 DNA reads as TGTGCCAGCAGCGCAGGGTTTAGGGCGTCCAATGAGCAGTTCTTC.